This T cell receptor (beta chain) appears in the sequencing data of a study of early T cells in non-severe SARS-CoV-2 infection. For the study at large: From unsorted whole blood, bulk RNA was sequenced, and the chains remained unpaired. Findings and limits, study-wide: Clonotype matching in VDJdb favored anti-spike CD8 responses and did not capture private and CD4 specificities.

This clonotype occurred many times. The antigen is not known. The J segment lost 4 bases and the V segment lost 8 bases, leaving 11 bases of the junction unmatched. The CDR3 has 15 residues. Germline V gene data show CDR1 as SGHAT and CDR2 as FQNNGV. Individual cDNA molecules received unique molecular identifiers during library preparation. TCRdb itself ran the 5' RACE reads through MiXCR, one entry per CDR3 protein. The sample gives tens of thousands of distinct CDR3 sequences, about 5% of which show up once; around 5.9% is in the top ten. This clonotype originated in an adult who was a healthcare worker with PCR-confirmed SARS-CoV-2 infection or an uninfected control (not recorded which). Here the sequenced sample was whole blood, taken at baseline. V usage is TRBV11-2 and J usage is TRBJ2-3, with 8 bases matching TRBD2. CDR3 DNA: TGTGCCAGCTTCCAATTGCGGGGGGCCGCAGATACGCAGTATTTT. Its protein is CASFQLRGAADTQYF.